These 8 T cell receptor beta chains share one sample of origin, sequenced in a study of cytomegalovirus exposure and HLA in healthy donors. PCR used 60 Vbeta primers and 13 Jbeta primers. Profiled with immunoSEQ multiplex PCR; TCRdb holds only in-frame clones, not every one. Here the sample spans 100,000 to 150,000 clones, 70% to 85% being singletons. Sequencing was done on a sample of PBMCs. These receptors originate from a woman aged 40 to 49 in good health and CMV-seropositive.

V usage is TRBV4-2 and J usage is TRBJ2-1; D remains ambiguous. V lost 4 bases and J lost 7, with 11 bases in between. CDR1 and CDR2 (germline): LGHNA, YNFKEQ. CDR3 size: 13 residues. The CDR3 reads CASSRGLENEQFF. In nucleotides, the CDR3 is TGTGCCAGCAGCCGTGGCCTAGAGAATGAGCAGTTCTTC.

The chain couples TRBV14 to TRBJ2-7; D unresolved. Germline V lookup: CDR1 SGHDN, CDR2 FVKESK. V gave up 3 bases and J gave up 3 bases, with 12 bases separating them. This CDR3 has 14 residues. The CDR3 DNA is TGTGCCAGCAGCCAGGCAGGATACCTCTACGAGCAGTACTTC. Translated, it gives CASSQAGYLYEQYF.

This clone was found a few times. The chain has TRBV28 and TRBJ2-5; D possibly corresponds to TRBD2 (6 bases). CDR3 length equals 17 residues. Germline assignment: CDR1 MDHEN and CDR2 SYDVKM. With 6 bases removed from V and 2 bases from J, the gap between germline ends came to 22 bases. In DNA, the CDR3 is TGTGCCAGCAGCCTGCTCGGGGGAGGCCGTTTACAAGAGACCCAGTACTTC. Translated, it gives CASSLLGGGRLQETQYF. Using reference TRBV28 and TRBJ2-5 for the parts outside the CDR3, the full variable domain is DVKVTQSSRYLVKRTGEKVFLECVQDMDHENMFWYRQDPGLGLRLIYFSYDVKMKEKGDIPEGYSVSREKKERFSLILESASTNQTSMYLCASSLLGGGRLQETQYFGPGTRLLVL.

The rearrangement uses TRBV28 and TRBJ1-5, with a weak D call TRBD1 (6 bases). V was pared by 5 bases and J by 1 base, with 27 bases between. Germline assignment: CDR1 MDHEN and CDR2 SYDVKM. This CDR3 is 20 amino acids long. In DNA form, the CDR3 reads TGTGCCAGCAGTCCCATCGGGGGGCTAGGCATGTCTAGGAGCAATCAGCCCCAGCATTTT. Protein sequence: CASSPIGGLGMSRSNQPQHF. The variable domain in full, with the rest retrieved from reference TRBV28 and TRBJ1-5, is DVKVTQSSRYLVKRTGEKVFLECVQDMDHENMFWYRQDPGLGLRLIYFSYDVKMKEKGDIPEGYSVSREKKERFSLILESASTNQTSMYLCASSPIGGLGMSRSNQPQHFGDGTRLSIL.

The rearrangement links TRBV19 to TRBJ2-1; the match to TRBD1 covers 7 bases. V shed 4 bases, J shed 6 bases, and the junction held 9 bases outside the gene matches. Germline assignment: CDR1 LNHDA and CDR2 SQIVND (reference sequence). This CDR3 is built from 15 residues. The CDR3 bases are TGTGCCAGTAGTAGTTACAGGGGCGGCCTCAATGAGCAGTTCTTC. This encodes CASSSYRGGLNEQFF. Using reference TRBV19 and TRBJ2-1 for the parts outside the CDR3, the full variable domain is DGGITQSPKYLFRKEGQNVTLSCEQNLNHDAMYWYRQDPGQGLRLIYYSQIVNDFQKGDIAEGYSVSREKKESFPLTVTSAQKNPTAFYLCASSSYRGGLNEQFFGPGTRLTVL.

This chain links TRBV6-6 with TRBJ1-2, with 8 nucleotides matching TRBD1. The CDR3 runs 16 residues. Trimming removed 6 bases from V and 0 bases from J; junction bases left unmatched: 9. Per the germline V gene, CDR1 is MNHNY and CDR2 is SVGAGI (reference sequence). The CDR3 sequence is CASRPHRTGSNYGYTF. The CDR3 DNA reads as TGTGCCAGCAGACCCCACCGGACAGGGTCTAACTATGGCTACACCTTC.

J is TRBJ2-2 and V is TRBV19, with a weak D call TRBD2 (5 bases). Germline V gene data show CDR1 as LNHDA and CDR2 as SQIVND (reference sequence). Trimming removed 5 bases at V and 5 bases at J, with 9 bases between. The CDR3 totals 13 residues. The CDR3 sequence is CASSPRDTGELFF. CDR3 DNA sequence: TGTGCCAGTAGTCCCCGGGATACCGGGGAGCTGTTTTTT.

In nucleotides, the CDR3 is TGTGCCTGGAGCGCCGGGAGGCCTTTAAAACTGTTTTTT. Translated, it gives CAWSAGRPLKLFF. The genes are TRBV30 and TRBJ1-4; D is unresolved. Trimming stripped 3 bases from V and 10 bases from J, with 15 bases between. Germline CDR1 and CDR2: GTSNPN and SVGIG (reference sequence). This CDR3 has 13 amino acids.